The clone carrying this T cell receptor beta chain came up a few times. This sample is drawn from a study of blood T cells in healthy people across ages. The CDR3 length is 12 residues. Germline V gives CDR1 DFQATT, CDR2 SNEGSKA (reference sequence). The V and J ends lost 3 bases and 11 bases respectively, with 14 bases between them. The authors ran a second PCR of about 7 to 11 cycles using a sample-barcoded 5' primer and a J-beta primer mix. One entry per CDR3 protein results from TCRdb running MiXCR on the 5' RACE reads. This sample has around 1,000,000 distinct CDR3 sequences; less than 25% occur once, and the top ten carry about 0.8%. The same data also went into a second study, on T cells of mothers and their children.

The sequenced sample was blood. This rearrangement joins TRBV20-1 to TRBJ1-5; no clear D gene. This receptor was obtained from a girl aged 2-10 years in good health. The CDR3 spells CSASNAPRAQHF. CDR3 nucleotides: TGCAGTGCTAGCAACGCCCCCCGAGCCCAGCATTTT.